This T cell receptor beta chain was recorded in a study of blood T cell repertoires in COVID-19. Across the whole study: Material from acute and convalescent COVID-19 was sourced from the United States, Italy and Spain.

Data came from immunoSEQ multiplex PCR; TCRdb stores just in-frame clones and leaves some out. The sample yields about 130,000 clones, roughly 79% seen once. The source of this sequence is a human donor in a cohort sampled during active COVID-19. Sample: peripheral blood.

CDR3 DNA sequence: TGTGCCAGTAGTATAGAGGGGGCCATGCAGTTCTTC. This gives the protein CASSIEGAMQFF. The rearrangement uses TRBV19 and TRBJ2-1, with D possibly being TRBD1 (6 bases). V was clipped by 0 bases and J by 12 bases, with 9 bases between them. The length of the CDR3 is 12 residues. Per germline, CDR1 LNHDA and CDR2 SQIVND (reference sequence).